The next 15 T cell receptor beta chains were all read from a single sample in a study of blood T cell repertoires in COVID-19. Only in-frame clones appear in the TCRdb table, and some are missing; sequencing was by immunoSEQ multiplex PCR. The table has about 190,000 clones, roughly 78% seen once. The sequencing input was peripheral blood. The receptors stem from a woman of 80 years or more with active or convalescent COVID-19.

A word on this clone: One end of the junction is discordant with germline, which a read error may explain. This chain links TRBV25-1 with TRBJ1-2, with TRBD1 as a possible D gene (5 bases). Germline loops: CDR1 MGHDK, CDR2 SYGVNS. The CDR3 is 13 residues long. CDR3 in DNA: TGTGCCAGCAGTGAATATCGTCAGGTGGGGCTCAACTTC. Its protein is CASSEYRQVGLNF.

The J gene is TRBJ2-1, the V gene TRBV13; D ambiguous. CDR3 length: 11 residues. CDR1 and CDR2 from the germline V gene are PRHDT and FYEKMQ (reference sequence). V gave up 2 bases and J gave up 9 bases, with 5 bases separating them. DNA of the CDR3: TGTGCCAGCAGCTTATTCCGTGAGCAGTTCTTC. It specifies CASSLFREQFF.

The chain couples TRBV9 to TRBJ1-2; D may be TRBD1 (6 bases). The ends were cut back, 0 bases at V and 4 bases at J, with 10 bases in the middle. The germline V gene encodes CDR1 SGDLS and CDR2 YYNGEE. There are 14 residues in the CDR3. This CDR3 reads CASSVVTGSYGYTF. DNA of the CDR3: TGTGCCAGCAGCGTAGTGACAGGAAGCTATGGCTACACCTTC.

This clone was picked up a small number of times. This chain uses TRBV4-2 with TRBJ1-5; TRBD1 aligns across 9 bases. Germline values: CDR1 LGHNA, CDR2 YNFKEQ. Trimming removed 1 base from V and 4 bases from J; junction bases left unmatched: 11. This CDR3 region has 18 residues. The CDR3 coding sequence is TGTGCCAGCAGCCAAGGTTACCGGGACAGGGTTGGAAATCAGCCCCAGCATTTT. This codes for CASSQGYRDRVGNQPQHF.

The chain carries TRBV6-5 and TRBJ2-2; 7 bases agree with TRBD2. The germline gives CDR1 MNHEY, CDR2 SVGAGI. V was clipped by 7 bases and J by 1 base; unmatched bases: 3. This CDR3 is built from 14 residues. The DNA for the CDR3 is TGTGCCAGCATTGGGGGGGGGAACACCGGGGAGCTGTTTTTT. It yields the protein CASIGGGNTGELFF.

This clone turned up a few times. V usage is TRBV7-2 and J usage is TRBJ2-7; TRBD1 aligns across 9 bases. CDR1 is SGHTA, CDR2 FQGNSA, per germline. The V segment lost 2 bases and the J segment 2 bases; nucleotides outside the gene matches: 4. The CDR3 contains 15 residues. The CDR3 sequence is CASSLSRTGAYEQYF. CDR3 in DNA: TGTGCCAGCAGCTTAAGTCGGACAGGGGCCTACGAGCAGTACTTC.

This clone was recorded a few times. This chain connects TRBV27 to TRBJ1-1; no clear D gene. V dropped 8 bases and J dropped 1 base, with 11 bases sitting between them. This CDR3 is built from 13 residues. Germline CDR1 reads MNHEY; CDR2 reads SMNVEV (reference sequence). For the CDR3, the DNA is TGTGCCAGCCATTTCACGGGGAACACTGAAGCTTTCTTT. Translation gives CASHFTGNTEAFF.

This clone has a handful of counts. V and J are TRBV5-4 and TRBJ2-7; 10 bases agree with TRBD2. CDR3 length equals 15 residues. Germline V lookup: CDR1 SGHNT, CDR2 YYREEE (reference sequence). V shed 4 bases, J shed 1 base, and the junction held 5 bases outside the gene matches. The CDR3 nucleotides read TGTGCCAGCAGCGTTAGCGGGGGGCTATCCTACGAGCAGTACTTC. This gives the protein CASSVSGGLSYEQYF. The full variable domain, in which reference TRBV5-4 and TRBJ2-7 provide the parts outside the CDR3, is ETGVTQSPTHLIKTRGQQVTLRCSSQSGHNTVSWYQQALGQGPQFIFQYYREEENGRGNFPPRFSGLQFPNYSSELNVNALELDDSALYLCASSVSGGLSYEQYFGPGTRLTVT.

This chain uses TRBV3-1 (or the pseudogene TRBV3-2) with TRBJ2-7; no firm D call. The ends were cut back, 0 bases at V and 5 bases at J, with 14 bases in the middle. This CDR3 comprises 15 residues. Germline CDR1 LGHDT, CDR2 YNNKEL (reference sequence). DNA of the CDR3: TGTGCCAGCAGCCAAGACCCCCTTATAGCAGACGAGCAGTACTTC. Translated: CASSQDPLIADEQYF.

The V and J genes are TRBV28 and TRBJ2-3; 7 nucleotides match TRBD2. Trimming took 7 bases from V and 2 from J; bases not matched to a gene: 6. There are 14 residues in the CDR3. CDR1 and CDR2 (germline): MDHEN, SYDVKM. CDR3: CASTLGGFTDTQYF. In nucleotides, the CDR3 is TGTGCCAGCACCCTGGGGGGGTTCACAGATACGCAGTATTTT.

This clone was detected many times. The V call is TRBV28, the J call TRBJ2-7; D might be TRBD2 (6 bases). V was clipped by 6 bases and J by 4 bases, with 13 bases between them. The CDR3 sequence is 13 residues long. CDR1 is MDHEN, CDR2 SYDVKM, per germline. Here the CDR3 DNA reads TGTGCCAGCAGGAGAACCGGGAGTTACGAGCAGTACTTC. Encoded protein: CASRRTGSYEQYF.

Only a few counts were recorded for this clone. Germline and junction disagree at one end, which may indicate a read error. The chain carries TRBV2 and TRBJ1-2; 8 nucleotides agree with TRBD1. The CDR3 covers 15 residues. Germline V lookup: CDR1 SNHLY, CDR2 FYNNEI. The CDR3, as DNA: TGTGCCAGCAGGGAAGGGCTGACAGGGGTCAGTGGCTACACCTTC. Translated: CASREGLTGVSGYTF.

This clone was counted at least ten times. V usage is TRBV7-2 and J usage is TRBJ1-6; possibly TRBD1 for D (5 bases). The length of the CDR3 is 18 residues. Germline CDR1 reads SGHTA; CDR2 reads FQGNSA. V lost 0 bases to trimming and J lost 0 bases, with 12 bases between them. The chain's CDR3 is CASSLALGRGSYNSPLHF. The CDR3, as DNA: TGTGCCAGCAGCTTAGCGCTGGGGAGGGGCTCCTATAATTCACCCCTCCACTTT.

The chain employs TRBV28 and TRBJ1-2, with D tentatively TRBD1 (6 bases). V was clipped by 2 bases and J by 6 bases, with 13 bases between them. The germline V gene has CDR1 MDHEN and CDR2 SYDVKM. CDR3 size: 14 residues. CDR3 DNA sequence: TGTGCCAGCAGTTTAGAGGGAGGGGGTGATGGCTACACCTTC. Its protein product is CASSLEGGGDGYTF.

This sequence joins TRBV29-1 and TRBJ1-1; D ambiguous. Trimming shortened V by 4 bases and J by 5 bases, and 14 bases separated the two germline ends. Per germline, CDR1 SQVTM and CDR2 ANQGSEA. This CDR3 comprises 13 residues. CDR3 in DNA: TGCAGCGTTGTTACGGCCCGGGAGACTGAAGCTTTCTTT. This translates into CSVVTARETEAFF. The whole variable domain, remainder taken from reference TRBV29-1 and TRBJ1-1, is SAVISQKPSRDICQRGTSLTIQCQVDSQVTMMFWYRQQPGQSLTLIATANQGSEATYESGFVIDKFPISRPNLTFSTLTVSNMSPEDSSIYLCSVVTARETEAFFGQGTRLTVV.